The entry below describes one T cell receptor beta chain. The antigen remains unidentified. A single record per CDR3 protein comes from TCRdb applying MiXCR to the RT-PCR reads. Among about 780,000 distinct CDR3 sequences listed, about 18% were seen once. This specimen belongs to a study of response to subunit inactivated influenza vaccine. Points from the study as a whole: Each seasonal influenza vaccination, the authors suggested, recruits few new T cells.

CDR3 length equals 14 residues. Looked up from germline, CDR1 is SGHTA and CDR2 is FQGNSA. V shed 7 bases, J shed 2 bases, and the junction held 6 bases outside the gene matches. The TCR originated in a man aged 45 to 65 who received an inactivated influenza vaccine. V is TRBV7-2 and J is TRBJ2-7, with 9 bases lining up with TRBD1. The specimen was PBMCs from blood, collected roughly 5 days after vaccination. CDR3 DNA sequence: TGTGCCAGCACCTCCGGGACAGGGACCTACGAGCAGTACTTC. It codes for CASTSGTGTYEQYF.